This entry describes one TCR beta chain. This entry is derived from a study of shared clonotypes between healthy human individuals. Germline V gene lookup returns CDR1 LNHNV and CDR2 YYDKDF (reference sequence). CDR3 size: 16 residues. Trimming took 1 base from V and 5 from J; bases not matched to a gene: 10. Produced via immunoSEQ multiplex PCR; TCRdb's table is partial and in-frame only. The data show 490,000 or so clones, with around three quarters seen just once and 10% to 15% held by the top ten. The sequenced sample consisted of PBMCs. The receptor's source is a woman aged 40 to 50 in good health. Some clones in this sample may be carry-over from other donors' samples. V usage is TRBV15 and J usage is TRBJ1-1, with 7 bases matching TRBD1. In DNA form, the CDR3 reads TGTGCCACCAGCAGAGTCCGACAGGGTCCGGGGACTGAAGCTTTCTTT. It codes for CATSRVRQGPGTEAFF.